This T cell receptor (beta chain) was captured in a study of shared T cell receptors in the human thymus. Trimming cost V 3 bases and J 4 bases, with 14 bases left between them. This CDR3 is 16 amino acids long. Germline V gene sequence: CDR1 SGHRS, CDR2 YFSETQ. The method was immunoSEQ multiplex PCR; TCRdb's version includes in-frame clones alone and lacks a portion of them. The data contain hundreds of thousands of clones, around 89% of them singletons. The sample was also linked to a second study, of human thymus T cells. That investigation notes: Thymus tissue was removed during corrective cardiac surgery.

This receptor was taken from a boy under two years old with a congenital heart defect. Material for sequencing was thymocytes. The chain links TRBV5-1 to TRBJ2-6, with D maybe TRBD1 (6 bases). CDR3 nucleotides: TGCGCCAGCAGCTCCTACAGGGCGCCAGGGGCCAACGTCCTGACTTTC. Amino acids: CASSSYRAPGANVLTF.